The next 20 T cell receptor beta chains were all read from a single sample in a study of glioma-infiltrating T cells after dendritic cell vaccination. TCRdb keeps only in-frame clones here, not all; method: immunoSEQ multiplex PCR. The sample holds roughly 100,000 clones, nearly 90% seen once. This sample's time point: after dendritic cell vaccination, including at tumor progression/relapse. Material: blood, obtained after dendritic cell vaccination. These receptors originate from a human donor with glioblastoma.

The CDR3 sequence is CASSCPLGAGANVLTF. In DNA form, the CDR3 reads TGTGCCAGCAGCTGCCCTTTGGGCGCCGGGGCCAACGTCCTGACTTTC. This sequence joins TRBV12-1 and TRBJ2-6; the table's D call TRBD1 went unverified against the DNA. TRBV12-1 is listed as a pseudogene. The CDR3 has 16 residues.

The chain couples TRBV2 to TRBJ1-5; D unresolved. V was pared by 6 bases and J by 0 bases, with 15 bases between. Germline V CDR1 and CDR2: SNHLY, FYNNEI. This CDR3 contains 16 residues. DNA for the CDR3: TGTGCCAGCAGCGTAGACGGGGTGTATAGCAATCAGCCCCAGCATTTT. Protein sequence: CASSVDGVYSNQPQHF.

CDR3 region: CASSKSRTSGSYEQYF. CDR3 sequence (DNA): TGTGCCAGTAGCAAATCCCGCACTAGCGGCTCCTACGAGCAGTACTTC. This sequence joins TRBV19 and TRBJ2-7; 8 bases are shared with TRBD2. V was clipped by 6 bases and J by 0 bases; unmatched bases: 10. The germline V gene has CDR1 LNHDA and CDR2 SQIVND (reference sequence). This CDR3 has 16 residues.

The chain combines TRBV30 with TRBJ1-1; 9 bases align to TRBD1. In germline, CDR1 is GTSNPN, CDR2 SVGIG (reference sequence). The ends lost 5 bases at V and 11 bases at J; junction bases unmatched: 12. The CDR3 contains 13 residues. The CDR3 here is CAWATGGTRGAFF. In DNA form, the CDR3 reads TGTGCCTGGGCGACAGGGGGTACCCGGGGGGCTTTCTTT.

This clone came up once. The chain combines TRBV5-1 with TRBJ1-2, with no clear D. Germline CDR1 reads SGHRS; CDR2 reads YFSETQ. V lost 0 bases and J lost 8, with 14 bases in between. This CDR3 is 14 amino acids long. The chain's CDR3 is CASSLDSGEGGYTF. The CDR3, as DNA: TGCGCCAGCAGCTTGGATTCGGGAGAAGGCGGCTACACCTTC.

The chain employs TRBV12-5 and TRBJ2-3; 7 bases line up with TRBD1. The germline V gene has CDR1 LGHNT and CDR2 FRNRAP. Losses at the gene ends were 5 bases for V and 1 base for J; bases not matched to a gene: 6. The CDR3 is made up of 15 amino acids. The DNA for the CDR3 is TGTGCTAGTGGTGTAACAGGGGCCCGCACAGATACGCAGTATTTT. Protein sequence: CASGVTGARTDTQYF.

V gene TRBV30 combines with J gene TRBJ2-1, with a tentative D call TRBD1 (5 bases). The CDR3 spans 11 residues. The V end was cut by 3 bases, the J end by 10 bases, with 10 bases between. CDR1 is GTSNPN, CDR2 SVGIG, per germline (reference sequence). The CDR3 here is CAWRYRTEQFF. Written as DNA, the CDR3 is TGTGCCTGGAGATACCGGACAGAGCAGTTCTTC.

The chain has TRBV6-5 and TRBJ1-3; D is ambiguous. Between the trimmed V and J ends, which lost 4 bases and 4 bases, there was a span of 11 bases. CDR1 is MNHEY, CDR2 SVGAGI, per germline. CDR3 length: 14 amino acids. In DNA, the CDR3 is TGTGCCAGCAGTTCCGGGATGGCCGGAAACACCATATATTTT. Its protein product is CASSSGMAGNTIYF.

The chain is built from TRBV5-4 and TRBJ2-7, with TRBD2 matching 9 bases. This CDR3 is built from 15 residues. Germline CDR1 SGHNT, CDR2 YYREEE (reference sequence). The trim removed 1 base at V and 5 bases at J, leaving 7 bases unmatched. The CDR3 DNA reads TGTGCCAGCAGCTTGTTGGCGGGAGGGGCGGACGAGCAGTACTTC. Its translation is CASSLLAGGADEQYF.

The rearrangement uses TRBV27 and TRBJ2-6; 9 bases are shared with TRBD1. The germline CDR1 and CDR2 sequences are MNHEY and SMNVEV (reference sequence). The CDR3 runs to 19 residues. Losses at the gene ends were 4 bases for V and 0 bases for J; bases not matched to a gene: 10. CDR3 loop: CASSWGPDRGLSGANVLTF. The CDR3 DNA reads TGTGCCAGCAGTTGGGGGCCGGACAGGGGCCTCTCTGGGGCCAACGTCCTGACTTTC.

V is TRBV15 and J is TRBJ2-7; D gene ambiguous. The CDR3 spans 13 residues. Trimming stripped 0 bases from V and 5 bases from J, with 8 bases between. Germline CDR1 reads LNHNV; CDR2 reads YYDKDF (reference sequence). DNA for the CDR3: TGTGCCACCAGCAGAGACCTCCGCGACGAGCAGTACTTC. Its protein product is CATSRDLRDEQYF.

V gene TRBV20-1 combines with J gene TRBJ2-1; D gene uncertain. This CDR3 contains 11 residues. Germline-derived CDR1 and CDR2 are DFQATT and SNEGSKA (reference sequence). Trimming took 3 bases from V and 4 from J, leaving 4 bases between them. CDR3 in amino acids: CSASGYNEQFF. CDR3 nucleotide sequence: TGCAGTGCTAGCGGTTACAATGAGCAGTTCTTC.

The V call is TRBV7-8, the J call TRBJ1-5; D gene unclear. Germline CDR1 and CDR2: SGHVS and FQNEAQ. The CDR3 covers 14 residues. V shed 1 base and J shed 6 bases, with 10 bases lying between them. CDR3 in amino acids: CASSLVEGSQPQHF. The CDR3 region has the DNA TGTGCCAGCAGCTTAGTTGAGGGTAGTCAGCCCCAGCATTTT.

This CDR3 reads CASSLSGTGIPQHF. CDR3 DNA: TGTGCCAGCAGTTTATCGGGGACAGGTATCCCCCAGCATTTT. V usage is TRBV27 and J usage is TRBJ1-5; 8 positions match TRBD1. CDR1 is MNHEY and CDR2 is SMNVEV in the germline V gene (reference sequence). The V segment lost 0 bases and the J segment 10 bases; nucleotides outside the gene matches: 5. The CDR3 is 14 amino acids.

This clone was counted once. V usage is TRBV9 and J usage is TRBJ2-7; D gene ambiguous. The V gene's germline CDR1 is SGDLS and CDR2 YYNGEE. Deletions cut 3 bases from V and 6 bases from J, with 13 bases between. The CDR3 consists of 13 residues. The CDR3 reads CASSARVESEQYF. CDR3 in DNA: TGTGCCAGCAGCGCTAGAGTTGAAAGCGAGCAGTACTTC.

The gene calls are TRBV5-1 and TRBJ2-1; 14 bases are shared with TRBD2. The germline CDR1 and CDR2 sequences are SGHRS and YFSETQ. This CDR3 spans 14 amino acids. With V trimmed by 0 bases and J by 10 bases, 0 bases remained unmatched. Here the CDR3 DNA reads TGCGCCAGCAGCTTGGGACTAGCGGGAGGGGAGCAGTTCTTC. This encodes CASSLGLAGGEQFF.

With respect to this clone: Other DNA sequences in the same sample also yield this CDR3. CDR3 in amino acids: CASSSSGGYNEQFF. Written as DNA, the CDR3 is TGCGCCAGCAGCAGTAGCGGGGGCTACAATGAGCAGTTCTTC. The chain links TRBV5-1 to TRBJ2-1, with 9 bases matching TRBD2. The germline CDR1 and CDR2 sequences are SGHRS and YFSETQ. Trimming removed 4 bases from V and 3 bases from J; junction bases left unmatched: 2. There are 14 residues in the CDR3.

The rearrangement links TRBV4-1 to TRBJ1-2; a possible D gene is TRBD1 (5 bases). The germline V and J ends were trimmed by 2 bases and 6 bases, with 22 bases remaining between them. Germline CDR1 reads MGHRA; CDR2 reads YSYEKL. The CDR3 consists of 17 residues. DNA of the CDR3: TGCGCCAGCAGCCAAACAGGTCTTGTAGCCAGAAGGGATGGCTACACCTTC. Translated: CASSQTGLVARRDGYTF.

The gene calls are TRBV7-3 and TRBJ1-4, with TRBD1 identical over 10 bases. The germline V gene has CDR1 SGHTA and CDR2 FQGTGA. Losses at the gene ends were 8 bases for V and 4 bases for J; bases not matched to a gene: 1. The CDR3 is 13 residues long. The CDR3 DNA reads TGTGCCAGCGGGACAGGGGATAATGAAAAACTGTTTTTT. Its translation is CASGTGDNEKLFF.

The chain recombines TRBV5-8 with TRBJ2-5, with D unresolved. CDR3 length equals 14 residues. Germline lookup yields CDR1 SGHTS and CDR2 YDEGEE. V was cut by 2 bases and J by 2 bases, with 10 bases left in between. The CDR3 here is CASSFRGDQETQYF. The DNA of the CDR3 is TGTGCCAGCAGCTTTAGAGGAGATCAAGAGACCCAGTACTTC.